This T cell receptor (beta chain) came from a study of vaccination and CD4 T cells after COVID-19. Study details: Eight to ten convalescent patients had mild and one had severe PCR-confirmed SARS-CoV-2 disease. Post-vaccine sampling followed dose two by a median roughly 74 days (range 14 to 241).

About this clonotype itself: As yet, its antigen is unknown.

Cultured CD4+ T-cell DNA underwent Oncomine TCR Beta short-read sequencing. From the PCR reads, TCRdb called clonotypes with MiXCR, one entry per CDR3 protein. Among about 22,000 distinct CDR3 sequences listed, about 30% were seen once. CDR3 length: 16 residues. With 9 bases clipped from V and 8 bases from J, the junction kept 16 bases outside the gene matches. The treatment here: approximately 9-day PBMC culture with coronavirus spike peptide pools or control peptides (ViraFEST assay). The receptor was derived from a human donor with COVID-19. The chain uses TRBV12-3 or TRBV12-4 and TRBJ2-1; 10 bases align to TRBD2. The sequenced material came from cultured CD4+ T cells from blood. CDR3 DNA: TGTGCCAGTACCCTCCTACTAGCGGGGCTTCTACATGAGCAGTTCTTC. Its translation: CASTLLLAGLLHEQFF.